This T cell receptor (beta chain) emerged from a study of CD8 T cells in ankylosing spondylitis. The study, taken as a whole, reports: What seemed typical of ankylosing spondylitis blood was a TCR beta motif built from several highly homologous variants. Disease-linked clones were reportedly significantly enriched in matched ankylosing spondylitis synovial fluid. In the blood and synovial fluid of reactive arthritis, some motif variants had been previously reported.

Quantitative 5'-RACE with molecular barcodes was used to make the TCR beta libraries. TCRdb reanalysed the 5' RACE reads using MiXCR and keeps one entry per CDR3 protein. The data show under 950,000 distinct CDR3 sequences, with around a fifth seen just once and over 15% held by the top ten. The CDR3 has 11 residues. The ends were cut back, 7 bases at V and 4 bases at J, with 7 bases in the middle. Germline loops: CDR1 MGHDK, CDR2 SYGVNS. This clonotype was observed a few times. Antigen unknown. The specimen sequenced was blood, either unsorted or a sorted T cell fraction (not recorded which). The TCR comes from a male donor with ankylosing spondylitis. The V call is TRBV25-1, the J call TRBJ1-1, with unresolved D. CDR3 in amino acids: CASMEVTEAFF. CDR3 bases: TGTGCCAGCATGGAGGTCACTGAAGCTTTCTTT.